These 13 T cell receptor beta chains originate from one sample sequenced in a study of blood T cell repertoires in COVID-19. This table comes from immunoSEQ multiplex PCR, and its TCRdb copy is limited to in-frame clones, with some not included. The table includes a few hundred thousand clones, roughly 87% detected once. Sequenced input: PBMCs or T cells enriched from blood (not recorded which). The receptors come from a woman in her 30s who had recovered from COVID-19.

V usage is TRBV19 and J usage is TRBJ2-5, with 13 bases aligning to TRBD2. V lost 0 bases to trimming and J lost 7 bases; unmatched junction nucleotides: 5. The CDR3 has 16 residues. The germline V gene has CDR1 LNHDA and CDR2 SQIVND (reference sequence). The CDR3 region has the DNA TGTGCCAGTAGTATAGATCCCCGGACTAGCGGGGGGACCCAGTACTTC. This translates into CASSIDPRTSGGTQYF.

The chain carries TRBV9 and TRBJ1-1; the match to TRBD1 covers 7 bases. The V gene's germline CDR1 is SGDLS and CDR2 YYNGEE. J lost 0 bases, V lost 4 bases, and 6 bases had no gene match. The CDR3 spans 15 residues. The chain's CDR3 is CASSPQTGMNTEAFF. DNA for the CDR3: TGTGCCAGCAGCCCCCAGACAGGGATGAACACTGAAGCTTTCTTT.

This sequence joins TRBV27 and TRBJ2-7, with a weak D call TRBD2 (5 bases). CDR3 size: 15 residues. Per the germline V gene, CDR1 is MNHEY and CDR2 is SMNVEV (reference sequence). V was clipped by 0 bases and J by 1 base, with 10 bases between them. The CDR3 protein is CASSLSVGMSYEQYF. The CDR3, as DNA: TGTGCCAGCAGTTTATCGGTCGGGATGTCCTACGAGCAGTACTTC.

This chain joins TRBV7-9 and TRBJ1-2, with 9 bases fitting TRBD1. Trimming took 1 base from V and 8 from J; bases not matched to a gene: 5. Looked up from germline, CDR1 is SEHNR and CDR2 is FQNEAQ (reference sequence). The CDR3 length is 14 residues. The CDR3 sequence: CASSLGDRDPGYTF. The CDR3 coding sequence is TGTGCCAGCAGCTTAGGGGACAGGGACCCCGGCTACACCTTC.

The chain joins TRBV28 to TRBJ1-1, with a tentative D call TRBD1 (5 bases). Per germline, CDR1 MDHEN and CDR2 SYDVKM. The CDR3 has 15 residues. V dropped 2 bases and J dropped 1 base, with 11 bases sitting between them. CDR3 bases: TGTGCCAGCAGTTTAGACGGGGGTCCGAACACTGAAGCTTTCTTT. Encoded protein: CASSLDGGPNTEAFF.

The V and J genes are TRBV6-5 and TRBJ2-7; D perhaps matches TRBD2 (5 bases). This CDR3 has 15 residues. The V and J ends lost 6 bases and 2 bases respectively, with 17 bases between them. Per the germline V gene, CDR1 is MNHEY and CDR2 is SVGAGI. CDR3 nucleotide sequence: TGTGCCAGCAGATTCTCCCGAGGGTACACCTACGAGCAGTACTTC. This encodes CASRFSRGYTYEQYF.

This rearrangement joins TRBV6-5 to TRBJ2-1; D might be TRBD2 (6 bases). V gave up 6 bases and J gave up 8 bases, with 20 bases separating them. Germline lookup yields CDR1 MNHEY and CDR2 SVGAGI. The CDR3 contains 15 residues. The chain's CDR3 is CASSPGTGNVDEQFF. The CDR3 DNA follows: TGTGCCAGCAGCCCCGGGACTGGAAACGTCGATGAGCAGTTCTTC.

The V gene is TRBV27, the J gene TRBJ1-2; TRBD1 agrees at 8 bases. The CDR3 sequence is 13 residues long. The trim removed 6 bases at V and 5 bases at J, leaving 5 bases unmatched. CDR1 is MNHEY and CDR2 is SMNVEV in the germline V gene (reference sequence). This CDR3 reads CASRDRAGYGYTF. CDR3 nucleotide sequence: TGTGCCAGCAGGGACAGGGCAGGGTATGGCTACACCTTC.

The V call is TRBV6-2 or TRBV6-3, the J call TRBJ2-4, with 10 bases identical to TRBD2. V gave up 5 bases and J gave up 4 bases; unmatched junction bases: 8. Germline CDR1 reads MNHEY; CDR2 reads SVGEGT. The CDR3 covers 16 residues. The CDR3 spells CASSKIAGGLKNIQYF. The CDR3 nucleotides read TGTGCCAGCAGTAAAATAGCGGGGGGCCTAAAAAACATTCAGTACTTC.

The V call is TRBV5-4, the J call TRBJ2-2, with unresolved D. The V gene lost 4 bases and the J gene lost 2 bases, with 15 bases spanning the gap. In germline, CDR1 is SGHNT, CDR2 YYREEE (reference sequence). This CDR3 contains 16 residues. For the CDR3, the DNA is TGTGCCAGCAGCGGAGCCAGTACGGGTAACACCGGGGAGCTGTTTTTT. Protein: CASSGASTGNTGELFF.

The chain is built from TRBV5-4 and TRBJ2-7; 8 nucleotides line up with TRBD2. CDR3 length: 15 residues. V was clipped by 2 bases and J by 6 bases; unmatched bases: 10. Per germline, CDR1 SGHNT and CDR2 YYREEE (reference sequence). CDR3 loop: CASSLPGLETSEQYF. The CDR3 nucleotides are TGTGCCAGCAGCTTACCGGGACTAGAGACATCCGAGCAGTACTTC.

Points on this clone: In the same sample, other DNA sequences code for this CDR3. This chain connects TRBV11-3 to TRBJ2-1; TRBD2 aligns across 7 bases. Trimming removed 0 bases from V and 0 bases from J; junction bases left unmatched: 8. CDR1 and CDR2 (germline): SGHNT, YENEEA. This CDR3 comprises 18 residues. The DNA for the CDR3 is TGTGCCAGCAGCTTAGAGCAGGGAGGGTCAAGCTCCTACAATGAGCAGTTCTTC. Protein product: CASSLEQGGSSSYNEQFF. Complete variable domain (other parts from reference TRBV11-3 and TRBJ2-1): EAGVVQSPRYKIIEKKQPVAFWCNPISGHNTLYWYLQNLGQGPELLIRYENEEAVDDSQLPKDRFSAERLKGVDSTLKIQPAELGDSAVYLCASSLEQGGSSSYNEQFFGPGTRLTVL.

The chain links TRBV27 to TRBJ2-7; D not certain. Germline values: CDR1 MNHEY, CDR2 SMNVEV (reference sequence). V lost 5 bases and J lost 0, with 11 bases in between. The length of the CDR3 is 14 residues. Written as DNA, the CDR3 is TGTGCCAGCAGTCCCTCGAGATCCTCCTACGAGCAGTACTTC. The encoded protein is CASSPSRSSYEQYF.